Shown below are 24 T cell receptor beta chains from a single sample sequenced in a study of blood T cell repertoires in COVID-19. Data came from immunoSEQ multiplex PCR; TCRdb stores just in-frame clones and leaves some out. The data contain more than 100,000 clones, 75% to 90% of them seen just once; the ten biggest clones take up about 2.5%. What was sequenced was peripheral blood. All receptors derive from a man aged 50 to 60 with active COVID-19.

The gene calls are TRBV5-4 and TRBJ2-5; 12 bases agree with TRBD1. Unmatched junction bases numbered 6, after V lost 4 bases and J lost 5 bases. The CDR3 loop spans 15 amino acids. Germline V gene data show CDR1 as SGHNT and CDR2 as YYREEE (reference sequence). The DNA of the CDR3 is TGTGCCAGCAGCCCGGGACAGGGGGCGTGGGAGACCCAGTACTTC. Its translation is CASSPGQGAWETQYF.

This chain joins TRBV10-3 and TRBJ1-2; TRBD1 matches 8 bases. The CDR3 has 17 residues. With V trimmed by 7 bases and J by 3 bases, 16 bases remained unmatched. Germline V gene lookup returns CDR1 ENHRY and CDR2 SYGVKD. This chain's CDR3 is CAITGQQGDAVDYGYTF. The CDR3 bases are TGTGCCATCACAGGTCAACAGGGGGACGCGGTCGACTATGGCTACACCTTC.

V and J are TRBV15 and TRBJ1-4; D gene uncertain. Germline V gives CDR1 LNHNV, CDR2 YYDKDF (reference sequence). The V gene lost 4 bases and the J gene lost 0 bases, with 9 bases spanning the gap. The CDR3 has 15 amino acids. Written as DNA, the CDR3 is TGTGCCACCAGCACCCGGAGTCCAACTAATGAAAAACTGTTTTTT. This gives the protein CATSTRSPTNEKLFF.

The chain employs TRBV4-1 and TRBJ1-1, with D hard to call. Germline lookup yields CDR1 MGHRA and CDR2 YSYEKL. The CDR3 runs 15 residues. Deletions cut 1 base from V and 8 bases from J, with 17 bases between. The CDR3 DNA follows: TGCGCCAGCAGCCAAGGTCCCATCACCCGGGTGGAAGCTTTCTTT. Amino acids: CASSQGPITRVEAFF.

This clone was recorded only once. The gene calls are TRBV6-2 or TRBV6-3 and TRBJ2-2; tentative D call: TRBD2 (5 bases). Trimming cost V 2 bases and J 6 bases, with 13 bases left between them. Per germline, CDR1 MNHEY and CDR2 SVGEGT. The CDR3 length is 15 residues. This CDR3 reads CASSYPRRKAGELFF. Here the CDR3 DNA reads TGTGCCAGCAGTTACCCCAGGAGGAAGGCCGGGGAGCTGTTTTTT.

The V and J genes are TRBV14 and TRBJ2-7; 8 positions match TRBD1. CDR3 length: 14 residues. V was pared by 4 bases and J by 1 base, with 3 bases of the junction left unmatched. Germline V gene sequence: CDR1 SGHDN, CDR2 FVKESK. CDR3 amino acids: CASSLGTGSYEQYF. CDR3 in DNA: TGTGCCAGCAGCCTAGGGACAGGATCCTACGAGCAGTACTTC.

CDR3 amino acids: CASSQGVQPGTGGSQYF. In DNA, the CDR3 is TGTGCCAGCAGCCAAGGAGTACAGCCCGGGACAGGGGGGTCCCAGTACTTC. The V call is TRBV14, the J call TRBJ2-5; 11 bases agree with TRBD1. There are 17 residues in the CDR3. With 1 base clipped from V and 9 bases from J, the junction kept 13 bases outside the gene matches. Germline V gene data show CDR1 as SGHDN and CDR2 as FVKESK.

The gene calls are TRBV30 and TRBJ1-3; tentative D call: TRBD1 (6 bases). The CDR3 covers 15 residues. Trimming stripped 2 bases from V and 0 bases from J, with 11 bases between. CDR1 is GTSNPN and CDR2 is SVGIG in the germline V gene (reference sequence). The CDR3 region is CAWSLQGTSGNTIYF. The CDR3, as DNA: TGTGCCTGGAGTTTGCAGGGGACCTCTGGAAACACCATATATTTT.

The chain employs TRBV7-2 and TRBJ1-3, with D maybe TRBD1 (5 bases). V dropped 5 bases and J dropped 0 bases, with 11 bases sitting between them. The CDR3 covers 15 residues. From germline, CDR1 is SGHTA and CDR2 FQGNSA. The CDR3 nucleotides read TGTGCCAGCAGCCAAAGACAGATCTCTGGAAACACCATATATTTT. Residues: CASSQRQISGNTIYF.

The V call is TRBV6-5, the J call TRBJ2-5; D remains ambiguous. V was shortened by 6 bases and J by 3 bases, with 11 bases between the two germline ends. Germline CDR1 and CDR2: MNHEY and SVGAGI. CDR3 length: 13 amino acids. The CDR3 protein is CASRARFKETQYF. The CDR3 DNA follows: TGTGCCAGCAGGGCTAGATTTAAAGAGACCCAGTACTTC.

The chain has TRBV6-5 and TRBJ1-4; perhaps TRBD1 as D (5 bases). The CDR3 is made up of 14 amino acids. Germline loops: CDR1 MNHEY, CDR2 SVGAGI. The V end was cut by 6 bases, the J end by 1 base, with 9 bases between. The CDR3, as DNA: TGTGCCAGCAGCATGGGGGGAACTAATGAAAAACTGTTTTTT. Translation gives CASSMGGTNEKLFF.

The rearrangement joins TRBV3-1 (or the pseudogene TRBV3-2) to TRBJ2-3, with 14 positions matching TRBD2. Germline V gene data show CDR1 as LGHDT and CDR2 as YNNKEL (reference sequence). The V and J ends lost 3 bases and 0 bases, in that order; junction bases with no gene match: 5. CDR3 length equals 18 residues. CDR3 loop: CASSQTSGGAGSTDTQYF. The CDR3 nucleotides read TGTGCCAGCAGCCAGACTAGCGGGGGGGCGGGAAGCACAGATACGCAGTATTTT.

V is TRBV12-3 or TRBV12-4 and J is TRBJ2-7; D possibly corresponds to TRBD1 (5 bases). CDR3 size: 13 residues. V lost 1 base and J lost 3, with 7 bases in between. CDR3 loop: CASSLGQYYEQYF. The CDR3 nucleotides are TGTGCCAGCAGTTTAGGACAGTACTACGAGCAGTACTTC.

The chain links TRBV9 to TRBJ2-1; tentative D call: TRBD2 (5 bases). The length of the CDR3 is 14 residues. V lost 2 bases to trimming and J lost 7 bases, with 13 bases between them. The V gene's germline CDR1 is SGDLS and CDR2 YYNGEE. For the CDR3, the DNA is TGTGCCAGCAGCGTGCCAGCGGTGAGGAATGAGCAGTTCTTC. Translated: CASSVPAVRNEQFF.

The chain couples TRBV19 to TRBJ2-2; D not resolved. Per the germline V gene, CDR1 is LNHDA and CDR2 is SQIVND (reference sequence). The CDR3 extends over 13 amino acids. Trimming took off 7 bases at V and 3 bases at J, with 9 bases between the two ends. This CDR3 reads CASTRLDTGELFF. For the CDR3, the DNA is TGTGCCAGTACTAGACTGGACACCGGGGAGCTGTTTTTT. The full variable domain, its missing parts supplied by reference TRBV19 and TRBJ2-2, is DGGITQSPKYLFRKEGQNVTLSCEQNLNHDAMYWYRQDPGQGLRLIYYSQIVNDFQKGDIAEGYSVSREKKESFPLTVTSAQKNPTAFYLCASTRLDTGELFFGEGSRLTVL.

There are a few counts of this clone. The same CDR3 is also encoded by other DNA sequences in this sample. CDR3 sequence: CASSLTGGGYEQYF. CDR3 DNA: TGTGCCAGCAGCCTCACAGGGGGCGGCTACGAGCAGTACTTC. The chain carries TRBV7-2 and TRBJ2-7, with 9 bases matching TRBD1. Per the germline V gene, CDR1 is SGHTA and CDR2 is FQGNSA. With V trimmed by 5 bases and J by 3 bases, 5 bases remained unmatched. This CDR3 is 14 amino acids long. Full variable domain (remainder filled in from reference TRBV7-2 and TRBJ2-7): GAGVSQSPSNKVTEKGKDVELRCDPISGHTALYWYRQSLGQGLEFLIYFQGNSAPDKSGLPSDRFSAERTGGSVSTLTIQRTQQEDSAVYLCASSLTGGGYEQYFGPGTRLTVT.

This clone came up a few times. The chain uses TRBV3-1 (or the pseudogene TRBV3-2) and TRBJ1-1; 7 bases are a match to TRBD1. This CDR3 region has 14 residues. V shed 3 bases, J shed 12 bases, and the junction held 13 bases outside the gene matches. The V gene's germline CDR1 is LGHDT and CDR2 YNNKEL (reference sequence). CDR3 in amino acids: CASSHQSGRQGTFF. The CDR3 coding sequence is TGTGCCAGCAGCCATCAATCTGGGAGACAGGGAACTTTCTTT.

The V gene is TRBV27, the J gene TRBJ2-5, with 7 bases lining up with TRBD2. Germline V gene lookup returns CDR1 MNHEY and CDR2 SMNVEV (reference sequence). V gave up 8 bases and J gave up 7 bases; unmatched junction bases: 10. The length of the CDR3 is 13 residues. The CDR3 sequence is CASRTSGEGTQYF. The CDR3 DNA sequence: TGTGCCAGCCGGACTAGTGGTGAGGGGACCCAGTACTTC.

The CDR3, as DNA: TGTGCCAGCAGCTATCGGACAGGGACCACCGGAGATACGCAGTATTTT. As protein: CASSYRTGTTGDTQYF. The rearrangement joins TRBV7-2 to TRBJ2-3; 8 bases align to TRBD1. The V segment lost 4 bases and the J segment 5 bases; nucleotides outside the gene matches: 11. Germline values: CDR1 SGHTA, CDR2 FQGNSA. The CDR3 has 16 amino acids.

The genes are TRBV4-1 and TRBJ2-2, with no clear D. This CDR3 region has 14 residues. The V end lost 4 bases, the J end lost 5 bases, and 11 bases lay between the germline ends. Germline V gene data show CDR1 as MGHRA and CDR2 as YSYEKL. CDR3 in amino acids: CASSRNSRTGELFF. For the CDR3, the DNA is TGCGCCAGCAGCCGAAACTCGAGGACCGGGGAGCTGTTTTTT.

This clone came up a few times. The V call is TRBV5-1, the J call TRBJ2-6, with unresolved D. Looked up from germline, CDR1 is SGHRS and CDR2 is YFSETQ. Trimming removed 8 bases from V and 0 bases from J, with 24 bases in between. This CDR3 contains 19 residues. The CDR3 region is CASTEGRHLLSSGANVLTF. DNA for the CDR3: TGCGCCAGTACCGAAGGTAGACACCTTCTCAGCTCTGGGGCCAACGTCCTGACTTTC.

The chain employs TRBV6-5 and TRBJ1-6; D unresolved. Germline loops: CDR1 MNHEY, CDR2 SVGAGI. The V and J ends lost 1 base and 5 bases respectively, with 9 bases between them. The CDR3 is made up of 15 amino acids. In nucleotides, the CDR3 is TGTGCCAGCAGTTACTTTGGGCCAAATAATTCACCCCTCCACTTT. Translation gives CASSYFGPNNSPLHF.

This clone was detected only once. This chain joins TRBV20-1 and TRBJ1-2; TRBD1 is a possible D gene (6 bases). With 3 bases removed from V and 0 bases from J, the gap between germline ends came to 20 bases. Germline CDR1 and CDR2: DFQATT and SNEGSKA (reference sequence). The CDR3 has 17 amino acids. CDR3 sequence reads: CSASGWQGRKANYGYTF. Written as DNA, the CDR3 is TGCAGTGCTAGTGGGTGGCAGGGGCGTAAAGCTAACTATGGCTACACCTTC.

The J gene is TRBJ2-1, the V gene TRBV9, with a weak D call TRBD1 (5 bases). Trimming shortened V by 0 bases and J by 1 base, and 8 bases separated the two germline ends. The CDR3 runs to 15 residues. The germline CDR1 and CDR2 sequences are SGDLS and YYNGEE. The CDR3 protein is CASSVEGVSYNEQFF. The CDR3 nucleotides are TGTGCCAGCAGCGTAGAAGGGGTTTCCTACAATGAGCAGTTCTTC.